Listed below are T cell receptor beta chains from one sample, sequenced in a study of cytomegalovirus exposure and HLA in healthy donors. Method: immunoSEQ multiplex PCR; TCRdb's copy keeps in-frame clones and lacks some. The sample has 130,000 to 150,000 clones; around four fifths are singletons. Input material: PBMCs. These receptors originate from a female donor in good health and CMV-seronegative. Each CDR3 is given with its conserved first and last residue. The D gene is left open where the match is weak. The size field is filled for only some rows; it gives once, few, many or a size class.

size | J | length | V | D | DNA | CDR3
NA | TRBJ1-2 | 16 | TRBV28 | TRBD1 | TGTGCCAGCAGTTTATTAGGACAGGGGTATAACTATGGCTACACCTTC | CASSLLGQGYNYGYTF
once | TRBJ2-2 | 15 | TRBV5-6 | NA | TGTGCCAGCAGCTTGGTTGCACAGCACACCGGGGAGCTGTTTTTT | CASSLVAQHTGELFF
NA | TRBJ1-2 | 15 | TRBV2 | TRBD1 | TGTGCCAGCAGCGAAGGGCAGGGGGGAAACTATGGCTACACCTTC | CASSEGQGGNYGYTF
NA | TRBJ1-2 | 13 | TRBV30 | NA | TGTGCCTGGGTCGGACAGATCGTAAGTGGCTACACCTTC | CAWVGQIVSGYTF
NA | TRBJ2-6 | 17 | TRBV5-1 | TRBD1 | TGCGCCAGCAGCTCCACGACAGGGGGATCTGGGGCCAACGTCCTGACTTTC | CASSSTTGGSGANVLTF
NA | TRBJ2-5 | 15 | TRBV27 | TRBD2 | TGTGCCAGCAGTTTTTGGGGGAGGGCCCAAGAGACCCAGTACTTC | CASSFWGRAQETQYF
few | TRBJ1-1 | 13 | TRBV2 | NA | TGTGCCACCGTAGGGACTCCGAACACTGAAGCTTTCTTT | CATVGTPNTEAFF
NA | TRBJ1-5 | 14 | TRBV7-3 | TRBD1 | TGTGCCAGCAGCACCCGGACAGGGAAGAAGCCCCAGCATTTT | CASSTRTGKKPQHF
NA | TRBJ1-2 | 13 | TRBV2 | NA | TGTGCCAGCAGCCACTCGGGGGACTATGGCTACACCTTC | CASSHSGDYGYTF
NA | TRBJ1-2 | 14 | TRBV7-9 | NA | TGTTCCAGCAGCTTAGGGGCGGGGACCTATGGCTACACCTTC | CSSSLGAGTYGYTF
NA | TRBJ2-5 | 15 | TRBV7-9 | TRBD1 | TGTGCCAGCAGCCCCGGGGTCCAGGGGGCTGAGACCCAGTACTTC | CASSPGVQGAETQYF
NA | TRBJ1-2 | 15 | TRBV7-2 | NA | TGTGCCAGCAGTGAGTCGGCAGGGAAGAACTATGGCTACCCCTTC | CASSESAGKNYGYPF
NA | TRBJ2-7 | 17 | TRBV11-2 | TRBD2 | TGTGCCAGCAGCACCGGGACTAGCGGGTTTACCTCCTACGAGCAGTACTTC | CASSTGTSGFTSYEQYF
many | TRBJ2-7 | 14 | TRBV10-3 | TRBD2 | TGTGCCATCGGACAACTAGCGGGGGCGGGCGAGCAGTACTTC | CAIGQLAGAGEQYF
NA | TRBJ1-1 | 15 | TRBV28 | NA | TGTGCCAGCAGTTCCGGGACAATTTTGAACACTGAAGCTTTCTTT | CASSSGTILNTEAFF
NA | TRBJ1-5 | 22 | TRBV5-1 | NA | TGCGCCAGCACCAATTGGGTGGACTTAGACAGGCTCTCCTTCCATGGCAATCAGCCCCAGCATTTT | CASTNWVDLDRLSFHGNQPQHF
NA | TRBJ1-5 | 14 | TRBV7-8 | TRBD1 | TGTGCCAGCAGTTCGGGACAGGGCAATCAGCCCCAGCATTTT | CASSSGQGNQPQHF
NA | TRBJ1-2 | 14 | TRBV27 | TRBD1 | TGTGCCAGCAGTCCTCCAAACAGGGGGGAAGGCTACACCTTC | CASSPPNRGEGYTF
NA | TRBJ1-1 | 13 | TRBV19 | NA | TGTGCCAGTAGTTTAATTCCGAACACTGAAGCTTTCTTT | CASSLIPNTEAFF